The 22 T cell receptor beta chains in this list originate from one sample, sequenced in a study of vaccination effects on CD4 cells after COVID-19 (dated by TCRdb to the early 2020s). No antigen has been identified for these receptors. Receptor libraries were prepared by the immunoSEQ multiplex PCR assay. TCRdb carries this immuneACCESS record with in-frame sequences only. Its versions omit some clonotypes, under half of them owing to an unresolved V gene in the studies checked, with the rest unexplained. The sample records tens of thousands of clones, roughly 63% of which are singletons. The ten largest clones add up to approximately 8.7% of the sample. In the ViraFEST assay, PBMC were stimulated with viral peptide pools, and antigen-specific CD4+ T cell clonotypes were then identified by expansion using TCR sequencing. After approximately eleven days of culture, CD4+ T cells were isolated with the EasySep CD4+ T cell isolation kit. Each participant received two doses of an mRNA SARS-CoV-2 vaccine, either BNT162b2 or mRNA-1273.

The input for sequencing was CD4+ T cells from PBMCs cultured with SARS-CoV-2 spike peptides, taken after COVID-19 vaccination. The label giving this sample's cell subset or site can be read as: SARS-CoV-2 spike overlapping peptide pool stimulation. The receptor set was obtained from a human donor who received a COVID-19 vaccine.

The chain combines TRBV11-2 with TRBJ2-7; 8 nucleotides agree with TRBD2. Trimming cost V 7 bases and J 3 bases; bases outside gene matches: 5. The CDR3 extends over 13 amino acids. From germline, CDR1 is SGHAT and CDR2 FQNNGV. The CDR3 nucleotides are TGTGCCAGCACCACAGGGACTAGCTACGAGCAGTACTTC. It yields the protein CASTTGTSYEQYF.

For the CDR3, the DNA is TGTGCCAGCAGTGAGTCTTCAGATACGCAGTATTTT. Translation: CASSESSDTQYF. This chain links TRBV2 with TRBJ2-3; D is unclear. Deletions cut 3 bases from V and 4 bases from J, with 5 bases between. Germline V gene data show CDR1 as SNHLY and CDR2 as FYNNEI. The length of the CDR3 is 12 residues.

This chain links TRBV12-3 or TRBV12-4 with TRBJ2-3; D is perhaps TRBD1 or TRBD2 (5 bases each). Trimming pared 7 bases from V and 3 bases from J, leaving 11 bases between. This CDR3 is 13 amino acids long. DNA for the CDR3: TGTGCCAGCACCGGGACCGCGACAGATACGCAGTATTTT. Translated: CASTGTATDTQYF.

V usage is TRBV2 and J usage is TRBJ1-2; D remains ambiguous. Trimming removed 1 base from V and 5 bases from J, with 5 bases in between. CDR3 length equals 12 residues. The germline V gene has CDR1 SNHLY and CDR2 FYNNEI. CDR3 sequence reads: CASSEGYYGYTF. In DNA form, the CDR3 reads TGTGCCAGCAGTGAAGGTTATTATGGCTACACCTTC.

This rearrangement joins TRBV7-9 to TRBJ2-3, with D uncertain. CDR3 length equals 13 residues. Trimming left V 7 bases short and J 6 bases short, with 14 bases between. Per germline, CDR1 SEHNR and CDR2 FQNEAQ (reference sequence). CDR3 residues: CASTGSVSDTQYF. As DNA, the CDR3 is TGTGCCAGCACCGGTTCGGTCTCGGATACGCAGTATTTT.

This sequence joins TRBV5-1 and TRBJ2-5; D might be TRBD1 (6 bases). V lost 4 bases to trimming and J lost 3 bases, with 16 bases between them. The CDR3 length is 15 residues. Germline CDR1 reads SGHRS; CDR2 reads YFSETQ. The CDR3 DNA follows: TGCGCCAGCAGCCGTGGACAGAGAGAAAAAGAGACCCAGTACTTC. It codes for CASSRGQREKETQYF.

The V gene is TRBV2, the J gene TRBJ2-2; no clear D. The CDR3 covers 10 residues. Trimming cost V 8 bases and J 6 bases, with 4 bases left between them. Germline CDR1 and CDR2: SNHLY and FYNNEI. CDR3 protein: CASAAGELFF. In DNA form, the CDR3 reads TGTGCCAGCGCCGCCGGGGAGCTGTTTTTT.

The chain recombines TRBV5-1 with TRBJ1-1; D ambiguous. CDR1 and CDR2 (germline): SGHRS, YFSETQ. Trimming pared 4 bases from V and 1 base from J, leaving 11 bases between. The CDR3 spans 14 residues. The CDR3 region is CASSIRVANTEAFF. The CDR3 nucleotides read TGCGCCAGCAGCATAAGGGTAGCGAACACTGAAGCTTTCTTT.

The chain has TRBV2 and TRBJ2-3; unclear D gene. The V and J ends lost 7 bases and 4 bases respectively, with 15 bases between them. CDR3 length equals 14 residues. Per germline, CDR1 SNHLY and CDR2 FYNNEI. CDR3 in amino acids: CASTVGPKSDTQYF. The CDR3 bases are TGTGCCAGCACCGTCGGGCCAAAATCAGATACGCAGTATTTT.

This clone was seen only a few times. The V gene is TRBV7-2, the J gene TRBJ2-1; maybe TRBD2 (5 bases). The CDR3 runs to 13 residues. Germline V gives CDR1 SGHTA, CDR2 FQGNSA. The ends were cut back, 2 bases at V and 5 bases at J, with 7 bases in the middle. The CDR3 DNA follows: TGTGCCAGCAGCTTATCGAGGGACAATGAGCAGTTCTTC. It encodes CASSLSRDNEQFF.

This rearrangement joins TRBV5-1 to TRBJ2-7; 9 bases agree with TRBD1. Germline CDR1 is SGHRS and CDR2 is YFSETQ. With 5 bases clipped from V and 6 bases from J, the junction kept 12 bases outside the gene matches. This CDR3 region has 15 residues. The CDR3 DNA sequence: TGCGCCAGCAGTCAGACTCCTGACAGGGGGTTCGAGCAGTACTTC. This gives the protein CASSQTPDRGFEQYF.

This rearrangement joins TRBV21-1 to TRBJ2-1; the table names TRBD2, a call not compared with the DNA. TRBV21-1 is labeled a pseudogene. The CDR3 spans 19 residues. This chain's CDR3 is CASSTTGEDLSGRYNEQFF. The DNA of the CDR3 is TGTGCCAGCAGCACGACAGGGGAGGACTTAAGCGGGAGGTACAATGAGCAGTTCTTC.

The CDR3 spells CAIRSGTGNKSSGANVLTF. The CDR3 DNA is TGTGCCATCAGGTCGGGGACAGGGAATAAGAGCTCTGGGGCCAACGTCCTGACTTTC. The genes are TRBV10-3 and TRBJ2-6, with 9 bases fitting TRBD1. The germline CDR1 and CDR2 sequences are ENHRY and SYGVKD. The CDR3 sequence is 19 residues long. The J segment lost 0 bases and the V segment lost 6 bases, leaving 12 bases of the junction unmatched.

V is TRBV28 and J is TRBJ1-1; no definite D call. The V gene lost 8 bases and the J gene lost 1 base, with 11 bases spanning the gap. The CDR3 contains 13 residues. Germline lookup yields CDR1 MDHEN and CDR2 SYDVKM. CDR3 loop: CASHPSENTEAFF. The CDR3 DNA reads TGTGCCAGCCACCCCTCAGAGAACACTGAAGCTTTCTTT. Full variable domain (missing parts from reference TRBV28 and TRBJ1-1): DVKVTQSSRYLVKRTGEKVFLECVQDMDHENMFWYRQDPGLGLRLIYFSYDVKMKEKGDIPEGYSVSREKKERFSLILESASTNQTSMYLCASHPSENTEAFFGQGTRLTVV.

This clone is medium-sized (0.01 to 0.1%) within its sample. The J gene is TRBJ2-5, the V gene TRBV7-9; 13 bases agree with TRBD2. From germline, CDR1 is SEHNR and CDR2 FQNEAQ (reference sequence). The ends lost 6 bases at V and 5 bases at J; junction bases unmatched: 6. The CDR3 sequence is 15 residues long. DNA of the CDR3: TGTGCCAGCAGGAGACTAGCGGGAGGAGGGGAGACCCAGTACTTC. Translating gives CASRRLAGGGETQYF. Full variable domain (outside the CDR3, taken from reference TRBV7-9 and TRBJ2-5): DTGVSQNPRHKITKRGQNVTFRCDPISEHNRLYWYRQTLGQGPEFLTYFQNEAQLEKSRLLSDRFSAERPKGSFSTLEIQRTEQGDSAMYLCASRRLAGGGETQYFGPGTRLLVL.

The genes are TRBV5-6 and TRBJ2-2; no definite D call. CDR1 is SGHDT, CDR2 YYEEEE, per germline. V was pared by 2 bases and J by 3 bases, with 2 bases between. CDR3 length: 12 residues. The CDR3 nucleotides are TGTGCCAGCAGCTTCCACACCGGGGAGCTGTTTTTT. It yields the protein CASSFHTGELFF.

The J gene is TRBJ1-1, the V gene TRBV5-5; D is unclear. This CDR3 comprises 14 residues. Trimming shortened V by 0 bases and J by 0 bases, and 6 bases separated the two germline ends. The V gene's germline CDR1 is SGHKS and CDR2 YYEKEE (reference sequence). The CDR3 loop reads CASSLGTVNTEAFF. CDR3 nucleotide sequence: TGTGCCAGCAGCTTGGGGACGGTGAACACTGAAGCTTTCTTT.

This clone was recorded once. This chain joins TRBV3-1 (or the pseudogene TRBV3-2) and TRBJ2-5; D call uncertain. Per germline, CDR1 LGHDT and CDR2 YNNKEL (reference sequence). CDR3 length: 15 residues. The germline V and J ends were trimmed by 4 bases and 7 bases, with 19 bases remaining between them. The CDR3 reads CASSPRERHLGTQYF. CDR3 nucleotide sequence: TGTGCCAGCAGCCCGCGTGAGCGTCACTTGGGGACCCAGTACTTC.

The chain links TRBV5-4 to TRBJ1-4; no clear D gene. Per the germline V gene, CDR1 is SGHNT and CDR2 is YYREEE (reference sequence). The CDR3 length is 14 residues. The germline V and J ends were trimmed by 2 bases and 5 bases, with 10 bases remaining between them. CDR3 nucleotides: TGTGCCAGCAGCTTCGGACGGAAGAATGAAAAACTGTTTTTT. Translated: CASSFGRKNEKLFF.

This rearrangement joins TRBV6-4 to TRBJ2-3; TRBD2 matches 8 bases. The CDR3 is 14 amino acids. Germline values: CDR1 MRHNA, CDR2 SNTAGT. Germline trimming cut 8 bases from V and 2 bases from J; bases unmatched to any gene: 6. In nucleotides, the CDR3 is TGTGCCAGCGGTGGCGGGGGGACCACAGATACGCAGTATTTT. Translation gives CASGGGGTTDTQYF.

In this sample, this clone turned up once. The chain carries TRBV4-2 and TRBJ1-2; D remains ambiguous. Trimming pared 1 base from V and 3 bases from J, leaving 9 bases between. This CDR3 region has 14 residues. CDR1 and CDR2 (germline): LGHNA, YNFKEQ. The DNA of the CDR3 is TGTGCCAGCAGCCAAGGGCCTCTCCACTATGGCTACACCTTC. Translation gives CASSQGPLHYGYTF.

The chain uses TRBV2 and TRBJ2-1; possible D gene TRBD1, 6 bases. The CDR3 length is 12 residues. Per the germline V gene, CDR1 is SNHLY and CDR2 is FYNNEI. The V gene lost 10 bases and the J gene lost 3 bases, with 10 bases spanning the gap. CDR3: CATRTDYNEQFF. The CDR3 DNA reads TGTGCCACTCGGACAGACTACAATGAGCAGTTCTTC.